The 23 T cell receptor beta chains presented below share a single source sample, sequenced in a study of T cell responses to AZD1222 COVID-19 vaccine. TCRdb's table, derived via immunoSEQ multiplex PCR, lists solely in-frame clones and lacks some. The repertoire consists of about 86,000 clones, with roughly 86% occurring once and the leading ten covering less than 8.5%. The sample was peripheral blood, taken 28 days after the second AZD1222 dose. The receptors shown here come from an adult who received the AZD1222 COVID-19 vaccine.

This clone is termed medium-sized. The V gene is TRBV27, the J gene TRBJ2-1; D is tentatively TRBD1 or TRBD2 (6 bases each). CDR1 and CDR2 from the germline V gene are MNHEY and SMNVEV (reference sequence). This CDR3 is 16 amino acids long. Trimming cost V 6 bases and J 3 bases, with 18 bases left between them. The CDR3 sequence: CASSTWGAPDYNEQFF. CDR3 nucleotide sequence: TGTGCCAGCAGCACCTGGGGGGCGCCAGACTACAATGAGCAGTTCTTC.

DNA of the CDR3: TGTGCCAGCAGTCTATCCGGGACAGGGTTGAACATTCAGTACTTC. It encodes CASSLSGTGLNIQYF. The rearrangement uses TRBV7-2 and TRBJ2-4; 9 bases agree with TRBD1. This CDR3 is built from 15 residues. V gave up 6 bases and J gave up 7 bases; unmatched junction bases: 10. CDR1 is SGHTA, CDR2 FQGNSA, per germline.

The V gene is TRBV5-1, the J gene TRBJ1-1, with TRBD1 identical over 8 bases. The CDR3 is 15 amino acids. CDR1 and CDR2 (germline): SGHRS, YFSETQ. After removal of 0 bases from V and 4 bases from J, the junction contained 5 bases not matched to a gene. CDR3 protein: CASSLAGQGPTEAFF. The CDR3 DNA is TGCGCCAGCAGCTTGGCCGGACAGGGACCCACTGAAGCTTTCTTT.

The chain carries TRBV7-9 and TRBJ1-2; D gene unclear. V lost 2 bases and J lost 8, with 15 bases in between. The CDR3 runs 14 residues. Germline assignment: CDR1 SEHNR and CDR2 FQNEAQ (reference sequence). The CDR3 DNA is TGTGCCAGCAGCTTACGACCCCTCCCGGAGGGCTACACCTTC. Its translation: CASSLRPLPEGYTF.

V and J are TRBV29-1 and TRBJ2-7; D gene unclear. Germline loops: CDR1 SQVTM, CDR2 ANQGSEA. CDR3 length: 13 residues. The V and J ends lost 0 bases and 3 bases respectively, with 9 bases between them. The CDR3 sequence is CSVEDPLYYEQYF. CDR3 DNA sequence: TGCAGCGTTGAAGACCCCCTGTACTACGAGCAGTACTTC.

The V gene is TRBV4-2, the J gene TRBJ1-2; D unclear. The CDR3 contains 14 residues. V lost 4 bases and J lost 8, with 17 bases in between. Germline assignment: CDR1 LGHNA and CDR2 YNFKEQ. CDR3 protein: CASSPLSGRSGYTF. The CDR3 nucleotides are TGTGCCAGCAGCCCTCTCTCGGGCAGATCCGGCTACACCTTC.

This clone was recorded once. The chain employs TRBV24-1 and TRBJ2-1; the D is unclear. With 9 bases removed from V and 4 bases from J, the gap between germline ends came to 12 bases. Germline V gives CDR1 KGHDR, CDR2 SFDVKD. CDR3 size: 13 residues. CDR3 protein: CATQKDGYNEQFF. The CDR3 nucleotides are TGTGCCACCCAAAAGGACGGATACAATGAGCAGTTCTTC.

The rearrangement uses TRBV27 and TRBJ1-5, with D hard to call. The ends were cut back, 2 bases at V and 3 bases at J, with 8 bases in the middle. CDR1 MNHEY and CDR2 SMNVEV come from the germline V gene (reference sequence). The CDR3 is made up of 14 amino acids. The CDR3 protein is CASSLRENNQPQHF. In DNA, the CDR3 is TGTGCCAGCAGTTTACGAGAGAACAATCAGCCCCAGCATTTT.

This clone appeared a single time. This chain connects TRBV19 to TRBJ2-6; D gene uncertain. V was shortened by 5 bases and J by 1 base, with 12 bases between the two germline ends. The CDR3 has 16 amino acids. Germline V gene sequence: CDR1 LNHDA, CDR2 SQIVND (reference sequence). The CDR3, as DNA: TGTGCCAGTAGTTCCCTTAGGGAATCTGGGGCCAACGTCCTGACTTTC. It codes for CASSSLRESGANVLTF.

The V and J genes are TRBV5-1 and TRBJ2-2, with D hard to call. Germline CDR1 is SGHRS and CDR2 is YFSETQ. V lost 0 bases and J lost 0, with 9 bases in between. CDR3 length equals 16 residues. The CDR3, as DNA: TGCGCCAGCAGCTTGGAAGGCACAGCGAACACCGGGGAGCTGTTTTTT. Translated, it gives CASSLEGTANTGELFF.

The V gene is TRBV25-1, the J gene TRBJ1-5; D perhaps matches TRBD1 (5 bases). The CDR3 runs to 14 residues. Germline V gene data show CDR1 as MGHDK and CDR2 as SYGVNS. The ends were cut back, 3 bases at V and 6 bases at J, with 12 bases in the middle. CDR3: CASSDPGRSQPQHF. DNA for the CDR3: TGTGCCAGCAGTGACCCAGGGAGAAGTCAGCCCCAGCATTTT.

V usage is TRBV15 and J usage is TRBJ2-1, with D unresolved. This CDR3 is 12 amino acids long. Germline V gene sequence: CDR1 LNHNV, CDR2 YYDKDF (reference sequence). Trimming took 1 base from V and 8 from J, leaving 6 bases between them. The CDR3 DNA follows: TGTGCCACCAGCAGAGCAAGAGATGAGCAGTTCTTC. It yields the protein CATSRARDEQFF. Variable domain in full (rest from reference TRBV15 and TRBJ2-1): DAMVIQNPRYQVTQFGKPVTLSCSQTLNHNVMYWYQQKSSQAPKLLFHYYDKDFNNEADTPDNFQSRRPNTSFCFLDIRSPGLGDTAMYLCATSRARDEQFFGPGTRLTVL.

This chain connects TRBV10-3 to TRBJ1-1; TRBD1 matches at 12 bases. Looked up from germline, CDR1 is ENHRY and CDR2 is SYGVKD. The CDR3 extends over 16 amino acids. Trimming took 0 bases from V and 5 from J; bases not matched to a gene: 4. The chain's CDR3 is CAISESGQGAGTEAFF. In nucleotides, the CDR3 is TGTGCCATCAGTGAGTCGGGACAGGGGGCAGGTACTGAAGCTTTCTTT.

The V call is TRBV29-1, the J call TRBJ2-4; D is possibly TRBD1 (5 bases). V was pared by 0 bases and J by 12 bases, with 15 bases between. Germline loops: CDR1 SQVTM, CDR2 ANQGSEA. The CDR3 extends over 13 amino acids. The chain's CDR3 is CSVEEGPSGGQYF. The CDR3 DNA is TGCAGCGTTGAAGAGGGGCCGTCCGGCGGTCAGTACTTC.

V gene TRBV19 combines with J gene TRBJ1-1, with D unresolved. Germline CDR1 is LNHDA and CDR2 is SQIVND (reference sequence). The CDR3 is made up of 18 amino acids. V was shortened by 6 bases and J by 0 bases, with 23 bases between the two germline ends. The CDR3 spells CASRMEENRPYMNTEAFF. In DNA, the CDR3 is TGTGCCAGTAGGATGGAGGAGAACCGCCCTTACATGAACACTGAAGCTTTCTTT.

This clone came up once. The rearrangement uses TRBV15 and TRBJ1-2; TRBD1 agrees at 7 bases. The CDR3 is 13 amino acids. Germline V gene lookup returns CDR1 LNHNV and CDR2 YYDKDF (reference sequence). Trimming cost V 5 bases and J 7 bases; bases outside gene matches: 7. CDR3 sequence: CATSGRTGSGYTF. CDR3 nucleotide sequence: TGTGCCACCAGCGGGAGGACAGGCAGTGGCTACACCTTC.

The CDR3 DNA follows: TGCGCCAGCAGCCAAGAGGCGTCCGCTATCCCGAATTCACCCCTCCACTTT. Protein: CASSQEASAIPNSPLHF. The genes are TRBV4-3 and TRBJ1-6; no definite D call. Germline CDR1 reads LGHNA; CDR2 reads YSLEER. Trimming stripped 0 bases from V and 7 bases from J, with 16 bases between. The CDR3 is made up of 17 amino acids.

The chain joins TRBV5-5 to TRBJ2-3, with 7 bases that match TRBD1. The CDR3 runs 14 residues. Losses at the gene ends were 5 bases for V and 0 bases for J; bases not matched to a gene: 3. Looked up from germline, CDR1 is SGHKS and CDR2 is YYEKEE (reference sequence). This chain's CDR3 is CASSDRDSTDTQYF. CDR3 DNA sequence: TGTGCCAGCAGTGACAGGGATAGCACAGATACGCAGTATTTT.

V usage is TRBV29-1 and J usage is TRBJ2-5, with D perhaps TRBD1 (6 bases). The length of the CDR3 is 15 residues. The V end lost 3 bases, the J end lost 2 bases, and 16 bases lay between the germline ends. CDR1 and CDR2 from the germline V gene are SQVTM and ANQGSEA. CDR3 region: CSVDDYRTEQETQYF. DNA of the CDR3: TGCAGCGTTGATGACTACCGGACAGAACAAGAGACCCAGTACTTC.

The chain combines TRBV7-3 with TRBJ2-6; D is unresolved. Germline values: CDR1 SGHTA, CDR2 FQGTGA. V dropped 5 bases and J dropped 2 bases, with 19 bases sitting between them. The CDR3 has 18 amino acids. CDR3 region: CASSPGPRVKAGANVLTF. CDR3 in DNA: TGTGCCAGCAGCCCCGGGCCAAGGGTCAAGGCTGGGGCCAACGTCCTGACTTTC.

The chain is built from TRBV5-4 and TRBJ2-5; D not resolved. V gave up 2 bases and J gave up 2 bases, with 4 bases separating them. Germline V gene data show CDR1 as SGHNT and CDR2 as YYREEE (reference sequence). CDR3 size: 12 residues. The CDR3 DNA reads TGTGCCAGCAGCTTCTCTCAAGAGACCCAGTACTTC. Amino acid sequence: CASSFSQETQYF.

Here the CDR3 reads CASNLGLITEAFF. In DNA, the CDR3 is TGTGCCAGCAACCTGGGACTAATCACTGAAGCTTTCTTT. The chain has TRBV6-5 and TRBJ1-1, with D possibly TRBD1 on 5 matching bases. V lost 7 bases, J lost 4 bases, and 13 bases lay in between. CDR3 length: 13 residues. CDR1 MNHEY and CDR2 SVGAGI come from the germline V gene.

The rearrangement uses TRBV7-2 and TRBJ1-4, with D perhaps matching TRBD1 (5 bases). Trimming took off 6 bases at V and 8 bases at J, with 19 bases between the two ends. Germline CDR1 SGHTA, CDR2 FQGNSA. There are 15 residues in the CDR3. CDR3 coding DNA: TGTGCCAGCAGAACCCGTGCAGGGATGGAGGAAAAACTGTTTTTT. This gives the protein CASRTRAGMEEKLFF.